A single T cell receptor (beta chain) is shown here with its context. The target antigen is unknown. The sample belongs to a study of siplizumab effects on memory and regulatory T cells. Study conclusions and caveats: Alloreactive sequences from unstimulated CD4+ memory cells fell significantly with siplizumab. Roughly 80-97% of proliferating CD4+ or CD8+ clones lacked an assignable naive or memory phenotype. The alloreactive clones that mapped to unstimulated subsets made up only a minor fraction. Major contributors to the alloresponse seemed to be naive T cells, which also appeared more diverse than memory cells.

The germline V gene encodes CDR1 ENHRY and CDR2 SYGVKD. V was pared by 7 bases and J by 1 base, with 26 bases between. The CDR3 spans 18 residues. The assay was immunoSEQ multiplex PCR, and TCRdb's table has in-frame clones only and misses some. Of some 100,000 clones listed, just over 90% were seen once; the top ten hold approximately 0.73%. Sequenced: Tregs sorted from blood. The chain has TRBV10-3 and TRBJ2-7; no clear D gene. This TCR was sampled from a human donor in good health. The CDR3 DNA reads TGTGCCATCACACCTGGACCCAGCCCCACTCTACTTTCCTACGAGCAGTACTTC. Translated: CAITPGPSPTLLSYEQYF.